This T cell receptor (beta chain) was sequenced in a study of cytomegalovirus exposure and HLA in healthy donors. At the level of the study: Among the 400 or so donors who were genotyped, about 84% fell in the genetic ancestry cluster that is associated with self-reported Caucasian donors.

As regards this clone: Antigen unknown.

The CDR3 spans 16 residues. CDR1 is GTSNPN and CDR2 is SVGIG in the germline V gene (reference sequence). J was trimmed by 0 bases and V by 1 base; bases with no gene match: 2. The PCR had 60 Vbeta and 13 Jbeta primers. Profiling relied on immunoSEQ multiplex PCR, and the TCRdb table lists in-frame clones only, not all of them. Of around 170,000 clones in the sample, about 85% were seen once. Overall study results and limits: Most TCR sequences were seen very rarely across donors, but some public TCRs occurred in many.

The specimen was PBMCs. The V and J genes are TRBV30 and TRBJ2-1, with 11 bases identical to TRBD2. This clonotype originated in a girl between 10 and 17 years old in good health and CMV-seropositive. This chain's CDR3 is CAWSGTSGSSYNEQFF. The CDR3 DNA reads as TGTGCCTGGAGTGGAACTAGCGGGAGCTCCTACAATGAGCAGTTCTTC.